What follows are 30 T cell receptor beta chains derived from one specimen sequenced in a study of shared clonotypes between healthy human individuals. Only in-frame clones appear in the TCRdb table, and some are missing; sequencing was by immunoSEQ multiplex PCR. The sample comprises about 800,000 clones, 96% of which are singletons, and 0.2% to 0.25% rests with the top ten. Selected positively for CCR7 and CD45RO-negative, naive CD8 cells excluded terminally differentiated effector memory CD45RA+ cells. The specimen was naive CD8+ T cells sorted from blood. The receptors derive from a man aged 25 to 40 in good health.

The chain combines TRBV29-1 with TRBJ2-1, with 7 bases that match TRBD2. CDR3 length: 15 residues. Germline values: CDR1 SQVTM, CDR2 ANQGSEA. After removal of 0 bases from V and 4 bases from J, the junction contained 6 bases not matched to a gene. The CDR3 reads CSVEDGWREYNEQFF. CDR3 nucleotides: TGCAGCGTTGAAGACGGGTGGCGGGAGTACAATGAGCAGTTCTTC.

The chain links TRBV7-2 to TRBJ2-7; possibly TRBD1 or TRBD2 for D (5 bases each). Trimming took 5 bases from V and 4 from J, leaving 15 bases between them. Germline assignment: CDR1 SGHTA and CDR2 FQGNSA. CDR3 length: 14 residues. CDR3 nucleotide sequence: TGTGCCAGCAGCCTTTGGGACGGAGCATACGAGCAGTACTTC. Its translation: CASSLWDGAYEQYF.

On this clone: The same CDR3 can be traced to other DNA sequences in this sample. This sequence joins TRBV7-9 and TRBJ2-1; tentatively, D is TRBD2 (6 bases). V lost 4 bases and J lost 6, with 10 bases in between. CDR1 SEHNR and CDR2 FQNEAQ come from the germline V gene (reference sequence). CDR3 length equals 13 residues. The CDR3: CASSSGTSNEQFF. The CDR3 DNA reads as TGTGCCAGCAGCTCCGGGACTTCCAATGAGCAGTTCTTC.

V usage is TRBV9 and J usage is TRBJ2-7, with 13 nucleotides matching TRBD2. The trim removed 3 bases at V and 6 bases at J, leaving 9 bases unmatched. The CDR3 loop spans 16 amino acids. CDR1 and CDR2 (germline): SGDLS, YYNGEE. The CDR3 nucleotides read TGTGCCAGCAGCGCAAAGACTAGCGGGAGGTCGTCCGAGCAGTACTTC. Its translation is CASSAKTSGRSSEQYF.

The CDR3 reads CASSGRLGSTYEQYF. As DNA, the CDR3 is TGTGCCAGCAGTGGCCGACTAGGATCGACCTACGAGCAGTACTTC. The V gene is TRBV27, the J gene TRBJ2-7; possibly TRBD2 for D (6 bases). The V gene's germline CDR1 is MNHEY and CDR2 SMNVEV (reference sequence). V was clipped by 5 bases and J by 2 bases, with 16 bases between them. This CDR3 region has 15 residues.

The rearrangement links TRBV5-1 to TRBJ2-7, with TRBD2 matching 14 bases. CDR1 and CDR2 (germline): SGHRS, YFSETQ. V lost 4 bases, J lost 6 bases, and 6 bases stayed unmatched. The CDR3 length is 15 residues. This chain's CDR3 is CASSTSGTSGSEQYF. CDR3 DNA: TGCGCCAGCAGCACGTCCGGGACTAGCGGGAGCGAGCAGTACTTC.

Notes on this clone: The sample holds other DNA sequences that translate to the same CDR3. The chain combines TRBV19 with TRBJ2-7; D not certain. V was shortened by 9 bases and J by 2 bases, with 11 bases between the two germline ends. CDR3 length: 12 amino acids. Germline V gene data show CDR1 as LNHDA and CDR2 as SQIVND (reference sequence). The CDR3 region has the DNA TGTGCCAGCAGCCCTGGCGCCTACGAGCAGTACTTC. This encodes CASSPGAYEQYF. The full variable domain, in which reference TRBV19 and TRBJ2-7 provide the parts outside the CDR3, is DGGITQSPKYLFRKEGQNVTLSCEQNLNHDAMYWYRQDPGQGLRLIYYSQIVNDFQKGDIAEGYSVSREKKESFPLTVTSAQKNPTAFYLCASSPGAYEQYFGPGTRLTVT.

V is TRBV29-1 and J is TRBJ2-3, with 13 positions matching TRBD2. V was clipped by 4 bases and J by 0 bases; unmatched bases: 10. In germline, CDR1 is SQVTM, CDR2 ANQGSEA. The CDR3 length is 18 residues. CDR3 DNA sequence: TGCAGCGTTGCTGGACTAGCGGGAGTTCCCTCTAGCACAGATACGCAGTATTTT. Its protein is CSVAGLAGVPSSTDTQYF.

V and J are TRBV6-5 and TRBJ2-3, with 8 bases fitting TRBD2. The CDR3 consists of 13 residues. Germline V gene lookup returns CDR1 MNHEY and CDR2 SVGAGI. After removal of 2 bases from V and 6 bases from J, the junction contained 1 base not matched to a gene. CDR3 nucleotides: TGTGCCAGCAGTTACGGGACTAGGGATACGCAGTATTTT. Translating gives CASSYGTRDTQYF.

This chain links TRBV27 with TRBJ2-1; 14 nucleotides align to TRBD2. Per the germline V gene, CDR1 is MNHEY and CDR2 is SMNVEV (reference sequence). The trim removed 5 bases at V and 6 bases at J, leaving 3 bases unmatched. CDR3 size: 15 residues. This chain's CDR3 is CASSTGTSGSNEQFF. The CDR3 DNA follows: TGTGCCAGCAGTACAGGGACTAGCGGGAGCAATGAGCAGTTCTTC.

As to this clone: Other DNA variants within this sample encode the same CDR3. The CDR3 sequence: CASSVSYEQYF. The DNA of the CDR3 is TGTGCCAGCAGCGTCAGCTACGAGCAGTACTTC. The rearrangement joins TRBV7-9 to TRBJ2-7; D unresolved. The CDR3 loop spans 11 amino acids. V lost 5 bases, J lost 3 bases, and 5 bases lay in between. Germline V gives CDR1 SEHNR, CDR2 FQNEAQ (reference sequence).

The gene calls are TRBV7-6 and TRBJ1-4; 8 bases agree with TRBD1. Trimming at V came to 5 bases and at J to 8 bases, leaving 7 bases not matched to a gene. This CDR3 is built from 14 residues. CDR1 is SGHVS and CDR2 is FNYEAQ in the germline V gene. The CDR3 spells CASSLTGGDEKLFF. CDR3 bases: TGTGCCAGCAGCCTAACAGGGGGGGACGAAAAACTGTTTTTT.

The rearrangement links TRBV27 to TRBJ2-3, with TRBD2 matching 13 bases. Germline CDR1 reads MNHEY; CDR2 reads SMNVEV (reference sequence). CDR3 length: 19 amino acids. Trimming at V came to 2 bases and at J to 1 base, leaving 9 bases not matched to a gene. The CDR3 spells CASSLRVPGLAGGTDTQYF. The CDR3, as DNA: TGTGCCAGCAGTTTAAGGGTCCCCGGACTAGCGGGGGGCACAGATACGCAGTATTTT.

CDR3 nucleotide sequence: TGTGCCAGCAGCACCCAGGGACACACTGAAGCTTTCTTT. Its translation: CASSTQGHTEAFF. This rearrangement joins TRBV13 to TRBJ1-1; D perhaps matches TRBD1 (5 bases). Germline CDR1 reads PRHDT; CDR2 reads FYEKMQ (reference sequence). V gave up 5 bases and J gave up 3 bases, with 10 bases separating them. The CDR3 spans 13 residues.

This clone has just one count. The CDR3: CASSPAVQSLINIQYF. The CDR3 region has the DNA TGTGCCAGTTCCCCGGCCGTACAGTCCCTTATAAACATTCAGTACTTC. The chain carries TRBV19 and TRBJ2-4; D remains ambiguous. The germline gives CDR1 LNHDA, CDR2 SQIVND (reference sequence). V was shortened by 8 bases and J by 6 bases, with 23 bases between the two germline ends. The CDR3 consists of 16 residues.

The rearrangement uses TRBV11-2 and TRBJ2-7; TRBD1 matches 9 bases. The CDR3 spans 16 residues. Germline CDR1 and CDR2: SGHAT and FQNNGV. V was clipped by 5 bases and J by 6 bases; unmatched bases: 14. CDR3 DNA sequence: TGTGCCAGCAGCCCCCGCCCCGGGACAGGGATTTTCGAGCAGTACTTC. This gives the protein CASSPRPGTGIFEQYF.

The CDR3 coding sequence is TGCGCCAGCACCCAGGCCAGGGGAAGTATTACCGGGGAGCTGTTTTTT. Protein: CASTQARGSITGELFF. The chain uses TRBV5-1 and TRBJ2-2, with D maybe TRBD1 (6 bases). V shed 6 bases and J shed 5 bases, with 20 bases lying between them. From germline, CDR1 is SGHRS and CDR2 YFSETQ. The CDR3 is made up of 16 amino acids.

V usage is TRBV2 and J usage is TRBJ1-2; D may be TRBD1 (6 bases). V shed 2 bases and J shed 4 bases, with 8 bases lying between them. Germline CDR1 SNHLY, CDR2 FYNNEI. The CDR3 consists of 13 residues. The CDR3 protein is CASSERGAYGYTF. Here the CDR3 DNA reads TGTGCCAGCAGTGAAAGGGGGGCCTATGGCTACACCTTC.

The V and J genes are TRBV19 and TRBJ2-7; TRBD2 matches 9 bases. There are 16 residues in the CDR3. The junction had 13 bases not matched to a gene; V was cut back by 6 bases and J by 4 bases. CDR1 LNHDA and CDR2 SQIVND come from the germline V gene (reference sequence). CDR3 region: CASRLAGEGLLYEQYF. Written as DNA, the CDR3 is TGTGCCAGTAGATTAGCGGGAGAGGGCCTACTATACGAGCAGTACTTC. The full variable domain, its missing parts supplied by reference TRBV19 and TRBJ2-7, is DGGITQSPKYLFRKEGQNVTLSCEQNLNHDAMYWYRQDPGQGLRLIYYSQIVNDFQKGDIAEGYSVSREKKESFPLTVTSAQKNPTAFYLCASRLAGEGLLYEQYFGPGTRLTVT.

The chain is built from TRBV7-9 and TRBJ2-1; D assignment may be TRBD1 or TRBD2 (6 bases each). The CDR3 loop spans 14 amino acids. CDR1 is SEHNR, CDR2 FQNEAQ, per germline (reference sequence). Trimming shortened V by 8 bases and J by 8 bases, and 19 bases separated the two germline ends. The CDR3 sequence: CASGSFGGKDEQFF. The CDR3 region has the DNA TGTGCCAGCGGATCCTTCGGGGGCAAGGATGAGCAGTTCTTC.

To note about this clone: At the DNA level, this CDR3 is encoded by other sequences in the same sample as well. The chain recombines TRBV7-9 with TRBJ2-3; 8 nucleotides agree with TRBD2. Trimming removed 5 bases from V and 0 bases from J; junction bases left unmatched: 4. This CDR3 is built from 15 residues. Germline loops: CDR1 SEHNR, CDR2 FQNEAQ (reference sequence). CDR3 amino acids: CASSLLAGSTDTQYF. The CDR3 coding sequence is TGTGCCAGCAGCCTCTTAGCGGGAAGCACAGATACGCAGTATTTT.

The J gene is TRBJ2-7, the V gene TRBV6-1; no clear D. This CDR3 has 13 amino acids. Trimming shortened V by 10 bases and J by 2 bases, and 15 bases separated the two germline ends. Germline V gene sequence: CDR1 MNHNS, CDR2 SASEGT. The CDR3 loop is CATTTQPTYEQYF. CDR3 coding DNA: TGTGCCACAACCACACAGCCAACCTACGAGCAGTACTTC.

The J gene is TRBJ2-1, the V gene TRBV27, with D uncertain. The V and J ends lost 7 bases and 7 bases respectively, with 11 bases between them. The germline V gene encodes CDR1 MNHEY and CDR2 SMNVEV (reference sequence). The CDR3 totals 12 residues. CDR3 sequence reads: CASNKGSNEQFF. In DNA, the CDR3 is TGTGCCAGCAACAAAGGTTCAAATGAGCAGTTCTTC.

V gene TRBV27 combines with J gene TRBJ2-7; D unclear. V lost 3 bases and J lost 2, with 11 bases in between. Germline V gene data show CDR1 as MNHEY and CDR2 as SMNVEV (reference sequence). CDR3 length equals 14 residues. CDR3 sequence: CASSFIGRAYEQYF. Here the CDR3 DNA reads TGTGCCAGCAGTTTTATCGGCAGAGCCTACGAGCAGTACTTC.

This clone was detected only once. The chain has TRBV27 and TRBJ1-5; TRBD1 aligns across 7 bases. The J segment lost 8 bases and the V segment lost 4 bases, leaving 11 bases of the junction unmatched. Per germline, CDR1 MNHEY and CDR2 SMNVEV (reference sequence). The CDR3 length is 15 residues. CDR3 in DNA: TGTGCCAGCAGTTCCGGACAGGCAAGTGGGGAGCCCCAGCATTTT. Translating it yields CASSSGQASGEPQHF.

Note on this clone: In the same sample, other DNA sequences code for this CDR3. This sequence joins TRBV7-2 and TRBJ1-2, with D tentatively TRBD1 (5 bases). This CDR3 is built from 12 residues. V shed 5 bases and J shed 1 base, with 5 bases lying between them. Germline CDR1 reads SGHTA; CDR2 reads FQGNSA. The CDR3 loop reads CASSQGNYGYTF. CDR3 DNA sequence: TGTGCCAGCAGCCAGGGTAACTATGGCTACACCTTC.

The V gene is TRBV2, the J gene TRBJ1-2, with D possibly TRBD1 on 6 matching bases. V was shortened by 2 bases and J by 8 bases, with 21 bases between the two germline ends. Germline lookup yields CDR1 SNHLY and CDR2 FYNNEI. This CDR3 spans 16 amino acids. CDR3 protein: CASSETAMRKQGGYTF. The CDR3 bases are TGTGCCAGCAGTGAAACAGCGATGCGTAAGCAGGGGGGCTACACCTTC.

The V call is TRBV6-5, the J call TRBJ2-3; D uncertain. Deletions cut 0 bases from V and 7 bases from J, with 5 bases between. CDR1 is MNHEY and CDR2 is SVGAGI in the germline V gene. CDR3 length: 12 amino acids. In DNA, the CDR3 is TGTGCCAGCAGTTACTCGGGTTATACGCAGTATTTT. This translates into CASSYSGYTQYF.

The chain recombines TRBV7-8 with TRBJ1-5; TRBD1 is a possible D gene (6 bases). Trimming left V 5 bases short and J 9 bases short, with 17 bases between. The CDR3 has 14 amino acids. Germline-derived CDR1 and CDR2 are SGHVS and FQNEAQ. The DNA of the CDR3 is TGTGCCAGCAGCCCCGCGACAGGCCGAAGGCCCCAGCATTTT. Its translation is CASSPATGRRPQHF.

The CDR3, as DNA: TGCGCCAGTTCGTTGGGACAGGCGTTGACCGGGGAGCTGTTTTTT. Its translation is CASSLGQALTGELFF. The chain joins TRBV5-1 to TRBJ2-2, with 8 bases identical to TRBD1. V was pared by 8 bases and J by 5 bases, with 11 bases of the junction left unmatched. This CDR3 region has 15 residues. Germline loops: CDR1 SGHRS, CDR2 YFSETQ.